This passage covers 10 T cell receptor beta chains from one sample sequenced in a study of response to subunit inactivated influenza vaccine. TCRdb reprocessed the RT-PCR reads with MiXCR, giving one entry per CDR3 protein. Here the sample spans around 300,000 distinct CDR3 sequences, 20% to 25% being singletons. This material consisted of PBMCs from blood, taken roughly 20 months after vaccination. All receptors come from a man between 50 and 70 years old who received an inactivated influenza vaccine.

The J gene is TRBJ1-1, the V gene TRBV6-1, with unresolved D. Germline V gives CDR1 MNHNS, CDR2 SASEGT. The CDR3 runs 14 residues. The ends were cut back, 4 bases at V and 3 bases at J, with 12 bases in the middle. The CDR3 DNA reads TGTGCCAGCAGTGCCCGGCCAGGTCACACTGAAGCTTTCTTT. It is translated as CASSARPGHTEAFF.

This clonotype has more than one count but fewer than ten. CDR3 residues: CASSQEDSVGTEAFF. For the CDR3, the DNA is TGCGCCAGCAGCCAAGAAGACAGCGTGGGCACTGAAGCTTTCTTT. V gene TRBV4-1 combines with J gene TRBJ1-1; TRBD1 might be the D (5 bases). There are 15 residues in the CDR3. Germline V gene lookup returns CDR1 MGHRA and CDR2 YSYEKL. Trimming stripped 0 bases from V and 4 bases from J, with 12 bases between.

This clonotype appeared a few times. The genes are TRBV20-1 and TRBJ1-5; D not certain. The CDR3 loop spans 13 amino acids. V was cut by 6 bases and J by 6 bases, with 15 bases left in between. Germline values: CDR1 DFQATT, CDR2 SNEGSKA (reference sequence). The CDR3 region is CSARTAGGQPQHF. The CDR3 DNA is TGCAGTGCGAGAACGGCAGGCGGTCAGCCCCAGCATTTT.

This clonotype showed up just a few times. The chain couples TRBV7-9 to TRBJ1-2, with D possibly matching TRBD1 (5 bases). V gave up 5 bases and J gave up 5 bases, with 18 bases separating them. The germline V gene encodes CDR1 SEHNR and CDR2 FQNEAQ (reference sequence). The CDR3 is made up of 15 amino acids. In DNA, the CDR3 is TGTGCCAGCAGCCCCCTCCGACAGTCTGGGTATGGCTACACCTTC. This sequence encodes CASSPLRQSGYGYTF. Full variable domain (missing parts from reference TRBV7-9 and TRBJ1-2): DTGVSQNPRHKITKRGQNVTFRCDPISEHNRLYWYRQTLGQGPEFLTYFQNEAQLEKSRLLSDRFSAERPKGSFSTLEIQRTEQGDSAMYLCASSPLRQSGYGYTFGSGTRLTVV.

This chain connects TRBV19 to TRBJ1-5; no clear D gene. V was cut by 5 bases and J by 5 bases, with 10 bases left in between. Germline V gene sequence: CDR1 LNHDA, CDR2 SQIVND (reference sequence). The CDR3 consists of 13 residues. The DNA of the CDR3 is TGTGCCAGTAGTTCCGGGGAGGATCAGCCCCAGCATTTT. Its protein is CASSSGEDQPQHF.

The genes are TRBV20-1 and TRBJ2-3; TRBD2 matches 13 bases. This CDR3 has 16 residues. Germline CDR1 reads DFQATT; CDR2 reads SNEGSKA (reference sequence). The ends lost 5 bases at V and 2 bases at J; junction bases unmatched: 7. As DNA, the CDR3 is TGCAGTGCTCCAGGGACTAGCGGGGCCGACACAGATACGCAGTATTTT. This encodes CSAPGTSGADTDTQYF.

Only a few counts were recorded for this clonotype. The rearrangement joins TRBV6-1 to TRBJ1-2; no firm D call. Germline values: CDR1 MNHNS, CDR2 SASEGT. The CDR3 extends over 14 amino acids. V was cut by 2 bases and J by 8 bases, with 15 bases left in between. The CDR3 nucleotides are TGTGCCAGCAGTGAACGATCGACGGGCGGAGGCTACACCTTC. The encoded protein is CASSERSTGGGYTF.

This clonotype was observed a handful of times. V usage is TRBV7-8 and J usage is TRBJ2-2; D is perhaps TRBD1 (6 bases). The CDR3 runs to 13 residues. Trimming stripped 5 bases from V and 7 bases from J, with 11 bases between. The V gene's germline CDR1 is SGHVS and CDR2 FQNEAQ. CDR3 in DNA: TGTGCCAGCAGCCCACAGGGTAACGGGGAGCTGTTTTTT. Translating gives CASSPQGNGELFF.

This chain uses TRBV5-1 with TRBJ2-3; no firm D call. CDR3 size: 15 residues. The germline V and J ends were trimmed by 4 bases and 2 bases, with 14 bases remaining between them. The germline V gene has CDR1 SGHRS and CDR2 YFSETQ. CDR3 residues: CASSAKLGLTDTQYF. In DNA form, the CDR3 reads TGCGCCAGCAGCGCAAAACTCGGGCTCACAGATACGCAGTATTTT.

CDR3: CASSVTSVNVLTF. CDR3 bases: TGTGCCAGCAGCGTCACTAGCGTCAACGTCCTGACTTTC. The chain has TRBV14 and TRBJ2-6; 7 nucleotides line up with TRBD2. Per the germline V gene, CDR1 is SGHDN and CDR2 is FVKESK. With V trimmed by 5 bases and J by 9 bases, 4 bases remained unmatched. This CDR3 contains 13 residues.